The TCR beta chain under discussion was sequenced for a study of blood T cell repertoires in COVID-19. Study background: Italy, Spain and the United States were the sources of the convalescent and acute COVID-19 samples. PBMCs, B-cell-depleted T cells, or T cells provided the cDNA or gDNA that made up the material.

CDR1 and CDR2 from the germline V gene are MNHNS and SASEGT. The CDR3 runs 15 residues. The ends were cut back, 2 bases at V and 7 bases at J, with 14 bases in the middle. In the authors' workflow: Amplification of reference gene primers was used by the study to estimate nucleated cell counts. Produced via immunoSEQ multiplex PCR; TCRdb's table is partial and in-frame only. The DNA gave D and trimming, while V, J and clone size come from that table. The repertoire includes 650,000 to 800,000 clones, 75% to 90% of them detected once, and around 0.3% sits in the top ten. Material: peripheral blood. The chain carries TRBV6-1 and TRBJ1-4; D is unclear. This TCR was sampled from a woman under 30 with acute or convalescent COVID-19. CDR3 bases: TGTGCCAGCAGTGAAACCCGGGGTTGGGGTGAAAAACTGTTTTTT. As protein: CASSETRGWGEKLFF.